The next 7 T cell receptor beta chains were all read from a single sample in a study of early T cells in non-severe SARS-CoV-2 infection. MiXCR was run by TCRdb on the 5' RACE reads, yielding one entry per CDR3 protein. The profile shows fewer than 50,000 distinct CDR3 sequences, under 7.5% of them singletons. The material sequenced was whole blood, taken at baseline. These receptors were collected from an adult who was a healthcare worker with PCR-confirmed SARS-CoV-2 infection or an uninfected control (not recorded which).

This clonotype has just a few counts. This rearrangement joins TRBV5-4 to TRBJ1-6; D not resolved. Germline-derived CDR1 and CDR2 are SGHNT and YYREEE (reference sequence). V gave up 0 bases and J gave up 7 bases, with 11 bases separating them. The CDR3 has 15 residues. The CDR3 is CASSLAFPGNSPLHF. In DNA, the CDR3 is TGTGCCAGCAGCTTGGCTTTCCCGGGGAATTCACCCCTCCACTTT.

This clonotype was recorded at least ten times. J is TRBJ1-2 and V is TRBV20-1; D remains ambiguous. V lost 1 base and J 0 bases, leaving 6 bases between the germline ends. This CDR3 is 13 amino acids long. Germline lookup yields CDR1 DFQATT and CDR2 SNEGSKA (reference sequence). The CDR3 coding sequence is TGCAGTGCTAGAGGAGGGACTAACTATGGCTACACCTTC. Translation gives CSARGGTNYGYTF.

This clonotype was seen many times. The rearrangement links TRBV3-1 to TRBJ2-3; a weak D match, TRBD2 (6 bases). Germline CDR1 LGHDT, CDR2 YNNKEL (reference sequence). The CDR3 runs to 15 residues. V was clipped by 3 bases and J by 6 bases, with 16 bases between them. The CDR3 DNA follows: TGTGCCAGCAGCCAGGGTAGCGGAGAGATGGATACGCAGTATTTT. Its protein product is CASSQGSGEMDTQYF.

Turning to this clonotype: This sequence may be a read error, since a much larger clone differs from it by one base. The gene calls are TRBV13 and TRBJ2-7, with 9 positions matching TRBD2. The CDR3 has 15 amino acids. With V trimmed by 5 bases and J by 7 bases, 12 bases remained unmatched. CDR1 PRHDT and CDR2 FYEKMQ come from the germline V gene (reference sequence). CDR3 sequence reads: CASSPLAGAGFEQYF. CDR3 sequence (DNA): TGTGCCAGCAGCCCGTTAGCGGGGGCCGGTTTTGAGCAGTACTTC.

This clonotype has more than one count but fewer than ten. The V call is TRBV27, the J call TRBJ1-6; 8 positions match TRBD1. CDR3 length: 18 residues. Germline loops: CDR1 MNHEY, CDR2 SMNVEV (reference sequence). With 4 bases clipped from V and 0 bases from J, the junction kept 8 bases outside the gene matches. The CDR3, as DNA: TGTGCCAGCAGTTATTCCACAGGGGGTAGCTCCTATAATTCACCCCTCCACTTT. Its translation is CASSYSTGGSSYNSPLHF.

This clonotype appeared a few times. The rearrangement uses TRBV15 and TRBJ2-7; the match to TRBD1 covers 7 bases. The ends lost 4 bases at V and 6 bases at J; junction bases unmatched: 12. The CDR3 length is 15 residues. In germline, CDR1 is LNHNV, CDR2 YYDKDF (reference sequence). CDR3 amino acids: CATSTNPGQAGEQYF. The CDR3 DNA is TGTGCCACCAGCACTAACCCTGGACAGGCCGGCGAGCAGTACTTC.

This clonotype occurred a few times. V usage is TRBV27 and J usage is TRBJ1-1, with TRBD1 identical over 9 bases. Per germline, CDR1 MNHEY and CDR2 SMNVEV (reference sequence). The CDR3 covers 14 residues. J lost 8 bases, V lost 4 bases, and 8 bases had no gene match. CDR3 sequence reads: CASSSPGTGLEAFF. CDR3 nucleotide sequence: TGTGCCAGCAGTTCCCCGGGGACAGGGTTGGAAGCTTTCTTT.